Listed below are T cell receptor beta chains from one sample, sequenced in a study of OX40 agonist ivuxolimab in advanced cancers. Repertoires were generated with immunoSEQ multiplex PCR, while TCRdb's copy carries only in-frame clones and drops some. The data hold tens of thousands of clones, with roughly 89% observed a single time. The input for sequencing was CD4+ or CD8+ T cells sorted from blood, taken in a trial of the OX40 agonist ivuxolimab. The receptors derive from an adult with an advanced solid tumor such as melanoma, head and neck, liver or kidney cancer. Each CDR3 is given with its conserved first and last residue. Fields, in order: CDR3 DNA, CDR3 protein, V gene, D gene, clone size, J gene. The D gene is left open where the match is weak. Not every row has a clone size; where given, it reads once, few, many or a size class.

TGTGCCAGCAGGAACGGACAGGGGATCACTGAAGCTTTCTTT CASRNGQGITEAFF TRBV2 TRBD1 . TRBJ1-1
TGTGCCAGCAGTTCCGGGACGGAGGTCTACAATGAGCAGTTCTTC CASSSGTEVYNEQFF TRBV6-1 . . TRBJ2-1
TGTGCCAGCAGCCGGGGACCTGAGGGAAACACCATATATTTT CASSRGPEGNTIYF TRBV11-1 . . TRBJ1-3
TGTGCCAGCAGTGAAGCGTGGGCAGGGCGGTCTGGGGCCAACGTCCTGACTTTC CASSEAWAGRSGANVLTF TRBV6-1 . . TRBJ2-6
TGTGCCACCAGCAGAGGTAAAAATCAGCCCCAGCATTTT CATSRGKNQPQHF TRBV15 . once TRBJ1-5
TGTGCCAGCAGTTTTCGCCCCAATGAGCAGTTCTTC CASSFRPNEQFF TRBV28 . . TRBJ2-1
TGTGCCAGCAGCTCCTGGGACAGCTACGAGCAGTACTTC CASSSWDSYEQYF TRBV7-9 TRBD1 once TRBJ2-7
TGCGCCAGCAGCACCCGGGACAGGGCTGGCGAGCAGTACTTC CASSTRDRAGEQYF TRBV5-1 TRBD1 . TRBJ2-7
TGTGCCAGCAGCTATACTAGCGGCACAGATACGCAGTATTTT CASSYTSGTDTQYF TRBV6-5 TRBD2 . TRBJ2-3
TGTGCCAGCAGAGAAGCGGTGCGGGCGGGCACAGATACGCAGTATTTT CASREAVRAGTDTQYF TRBV2 . . TRBJ2-3
TGTGCCAGCAGCTTAAGGGGCGGGAATCAAGAGACCCAGTACTTC CASSLRGGNQETQYF TRBV11-3 . once TRBJ2-5
TGTGCCAGCAGTCCTTTATTAGGGACAGGAGTTAACTATGGCTACACCTTC CASSPLLGTGVNYGYTF TRBV28 TRBD1 . TRBJ1-2
TGTGCCAGAAGCCGGCGCGGGGTCCTGAGCTCCTACAATGAGCAGTTCTTC CARSRRGVLSSYNEQFF TRBV5-3 . . TRBJ2-1
TGTGCCAGCAGTTACTCAGCCCGGGGGGGGGAGGAGCAGTTCTTC CASSYSARGGEEQFF TRBV6-6 TRBD2 once TRBJ2-1
TGTGCCAGTAGTACCAGGGCGGAGAACACTGAAGCTTTCTTT CASSTRAENTEAFF TRBV19 . once TRBJ1-1
TGCGCCAGCAGCCATGCGGAAGGGACCGGGGAGCTGTTTTTT CASSHAEGTGELFF TRBV4-3 . . TRBJ2-2
TGTGCCAGCAGGAGCCAACCGGCTGAAGCTTTCTTT CASRSQPAEAFF TRBV28 . . TRBJ1-1
TGTGCCAGTAGTATAAGGCGGGAGGTCCAAGAGACCCAGTACTTC CASSIRREVQETQYF TRBV19 TRBD2 . TRBJ2-5
TGTGCCAGCACCCGGTCGGCAGGGCTCCACGAGCAGTACTTC CASTRSAGLHEQYF TRBV11-2 . . TRBJ2-7
TGTGCCACCAGCTCACCCGGGACAGGGGGTCAGCCCCAGCATTTT CATSSPGTGGQPQHF TRBV15 TRBD1 . TRBJ1-5
TGTGCCAGCAGCCTCGAAGATGGGATTCGGTACACTGAAGCTTTCTTT CASSLEDGIRYTEAFF TRBV7-8 . . TRBJ1-1
TGTGCCAACCCGGGACAAGCTAATGAAAAACTGTTTTTT CANPGQANEKLFF TRBV19 . once TRBJ1-4
TGTGCCAGCAGCCAAACTGGGGCCTACAATGAGCAGTTCTTC CASSQTGAYNEQFF TRBV7-2 . once TRBJ2-1
TGTGCCAGTAGTACAGGACAGGGGGAAGGCTACGAGCAGTACTTC CASSTGQGEGYEQYF TRBV19 TRBD1 . TRBJ2-7
TGTGCCAGCAGCCCTCTGGAGGGGGCAGGGACTGAAGCTTTCTTT CASSPLEGAGTEAFF TRBV6-1 TRBD1 . TRBJ1-1
TGTGCCAGCAGCTGGCAGGGAAGGGATGGCTACACCTTC CASSWQGRDGYTF TRBV5-4 . . TRBJ1-2
TGCAGCGTTGAATCCCCCCGAGGGTCCAACGTCCTGACTTTC CSVESPRGSNVLTF TRBV29-1 . once TRBJ2-6
TGTGCCAGCAGCCCGCACATGAATGAAAAACTGTTTTTT CASSPHMNEKLFF TRBV9 . . TRBJ1-4
TGTGCCAGCAGTGCTTTTGGTGGCTACACCTTC CASSAFGGYTF TRBV2 . . TRBJ1-2
TGTGCCAGCAGTGAACAGGGGGGCAATGAGCAGTTCTTC CASSEQGGNEQFF TRBV2 . . TRBJ2-1
TGCAGTGCTACACGCACCGGTGAGCAGTTCTTC CSATRTGEQFF TRBV20-1 . . TRBJ2-1
TGTGCCAGCAGAAGACAGGGAGGTTTCCAGCCCCAGCATTTT CASRRQGGFQPQHF TRBV28 TRBD1 . TRBJ1-5
TGCGCCAGCAGGCGGGATGCAACGGACTATAATTCACCCCTCCACTTT CASRRDATDYNSPLHF TRBV5-1 . . TRBJ1-6
TGTGCCAGCAGTTTGGACAGACATAATTCACCCCTCCACTTT CASSLDRHNSPLHF TRBV6-5 . . TRBJ1-6
TGTGCCAGCAGCCGACAGGGAGGAAGCTCCTACAATGAGCAGTTCTTC CASSRQGGSSYNEQFF TRBV7-2 . . TRBJ2-1
TGTGCCTGGAGTGTACGGTCCGGGTACCAAGAGACCCAGTACTTC CAWSVRSGYQETQYF TRBV30 . . TRBJ2-5
TGTGCCAGCTCCGTGACCGGTACAGGGGGCACTGAAGCTTTCTTT CASSVTGTGGTEAFF TRBV18 TRBD1 . TRBJ1-1
TGTGCCAGCAGAGATACTGGACTAGCGATTAACAATGAGCAGTTCTTC CASRDTGLAINNEQFF TRBV2 TRBD2 . TRBJ2-1
TGTGCCACCGTGAGGAATAGCAATCAGCCCCAGCATTTT CATVRNSNQPQHF TRBV6-6 . few TRBJ1-5
TGTGCCAGCAGTCAACCCGGACTATATCCGCAAGAGACCCAGTACTTC CASSQPGLYPQETQYF TRBV28 . . TRBJ2-5
TGTGCCAGCTCCCAGATGGAGGACACTGAAGCTTTCTTT CASSQMEDTEAFF TRBV18 . . TRBJ1-1
TGTGCCTGGAGTTTTCAGGGGGATTCACCCCTCCACTTT CAWSFQGDSPLHF TRBV30 TRBD1 . TRBJ1-6
TGTGCCAGCAGTTTAAGGGGACCGGGACTGAAGGGGTACAATGAGCAGTTCTTC CASSLRGPGLKGYNEQFF TRBV27 . . TRBJ2-1
TGTGCCAGTAGTAAGACAGGGCGGACTGAAGCTTTCTTT CASSKTGRTEAFF TRBV19 TRBD1 . TRBJ1-1
TGTGCCAGCAGCTTAATAGGGGGACTAGCGGTTTACAATGAGCAGTTCTTC CASSLIGGLAVYNEQFF TRBV7-8 TRBD2 . TRBJ2-1
TGTGCCAGCAGCTTGGGACAGCCGAGCAACGAGCAGTACTTC CASSLGQPSNEQYF TRBV7-9 TRBD1 . TRBJ2-7
TGTGCCAGTAGTCCTTGGGGGAGGGCCCAAGACGAGCAGTACTTC CASSPWGRAQDEQYF TRBV19 TRBD2 . TRBJ2-7
TGTGCCAGCAGCGGGTCTGACAGGGGTGGCGAGCAGTACTTC CASSGSDRGGEQYF TRBV9 TRBD1 . TRBJ2-7
TGCGCCAGCAGCTTTCAGGGAGGCAACTATGGCTACACCTTC CASSFQGGNYGYTF TRBV5-1 . . TRBJ1-2
TGTGCCAGCGGACGCTACGAGCAGTACTTC CASGRYEQYF TRBV11-2 . . TRBJ2-7
TGTGCCAGCAGCCCTTTGTCGGGGACCACAGATACGCAGTATTTT CASSPLSGTTDTQYF TRBV7-2 . . TRBJ2-3
TGTGCCACCAGCAGAGGACAGGGTTTTGAAAAACTGTTTTTT CATSRGQGFEKLFF TRBV15 TRBD1 . TRBJ1-4
TGTGCCAGTAGTATAGGCAATCCCTTGAACACTGAAGCTTTCTTT CASSIGNPLNTEAFF TRBV19 . once TRBJ1-1
TGCGCCAGCAGCTTTCAGGGGGGGGTTCAGCCCCAGCATTTT CASSFQGGVQPQHF TRBV5-1 TRBD1 . TRBJ1-5
TGTGCCACCAGCCCCGATTCAGGCTATGGCTACACCTTC CATSPDSGYGYTF TRBV15 . . TRBJ1-2